This TCR beta chain was obtained from a study of T cell responses to AZD1222 COVID-19 vaccine. Study outcomes and limitations: Repertoire sampling was restricted to post-peak T cell response timepoints. Donors were chiefly white British, with a greater number of females, and clonal diversity was perhaps underestimated. Nearly half of the spike-specific TCRs reportedly recognize variant regions that carry no mutations.

The CDR3 loop spans 14 amino acids. J lost 5 bases, V lost 3 bases, and 3 bases had no gene match. Per germline, CDR1 WNHNN and CDR2 SYGVQD (reference sequence). Clones were read by immunoSEQ multiplex PCR, and TCRdb kept only the in-frame ones, dropping some. The table has approximately 270,000 clones, 90% to 95% seen once. Points on this clone: Its specificity is unknown.

The chain joins TRBV10-1 to TRBJ2-1; 8 nucleotides match TRBD2. The sequence came from an adult who received the AZD1222 COVID-19 vaccine. The sequences come from peripheral blood, collected 28 days after the second AZD1222 dose. The CDR3, as DNA: TGCGCCAGCAGTGATAGCGGGACCAACAATGAGCAGTTCTTC. Translation: CASSDSGTNNEQFF.